The subject of this entry is one T cell receptor (beta chain). The data stem from a study of shared clonotypes between healthy human individuals. Across the whole study: There were three CD4 naive, three CD4 memory, two CD8 naive and one CD8 memory plates per donor.

It was 200 to 250 ng DNA, tens of thousands of T cell genomes, that sorted-subset replicate PCRs used. Method: immunoSEQ multiplex PCR; TCRdb's copy keeps in-frame clones and lacks some. The data show about 590,000 clones, with roughly 95% seen just once and 0.1% to 0.11% held by the top ten. Terminally differentiated effector memory CD45RA+ cells were left out of the naive CD8 fraction, which was CD45RO-negative and positively selected for CCR7. The length of the CDR3 is 11 residues. Germline assignment: CDR1 SEHNR and CDR2 FQNEAQ (reference sequence). Trimming removed 3 bases at V and 7 bases at J, with 7 bases between.

The V and J genes are TRBV7-9 and TRBJ2-7; D not resolved. Material for sequencing was naive CD8+ T cells sorted from blood. The clonotype comes from a woman aged 25 to 39 in good health. The CDR3 DNA reads as TGTGCCAGCAGCTTTATGGGGGAGCAGTACTTC. It codes for CASSFMGEQYF.